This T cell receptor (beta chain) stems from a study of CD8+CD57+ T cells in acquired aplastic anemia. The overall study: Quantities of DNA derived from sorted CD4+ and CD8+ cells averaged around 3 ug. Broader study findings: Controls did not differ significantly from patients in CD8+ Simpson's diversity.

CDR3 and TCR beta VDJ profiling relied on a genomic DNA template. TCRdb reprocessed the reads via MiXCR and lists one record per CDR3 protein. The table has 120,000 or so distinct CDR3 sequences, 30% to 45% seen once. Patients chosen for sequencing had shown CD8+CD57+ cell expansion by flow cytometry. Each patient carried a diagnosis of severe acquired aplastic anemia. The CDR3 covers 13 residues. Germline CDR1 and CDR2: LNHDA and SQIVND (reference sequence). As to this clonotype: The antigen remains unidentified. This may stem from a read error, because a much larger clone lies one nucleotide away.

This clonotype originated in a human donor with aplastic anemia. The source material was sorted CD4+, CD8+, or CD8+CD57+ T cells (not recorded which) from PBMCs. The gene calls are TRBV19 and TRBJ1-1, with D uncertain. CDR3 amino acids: CASSYGGDTEVFF. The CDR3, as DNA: TGTGCCAGCAGCTATGGAGGTGACACTGAAGTTTTCTTT.